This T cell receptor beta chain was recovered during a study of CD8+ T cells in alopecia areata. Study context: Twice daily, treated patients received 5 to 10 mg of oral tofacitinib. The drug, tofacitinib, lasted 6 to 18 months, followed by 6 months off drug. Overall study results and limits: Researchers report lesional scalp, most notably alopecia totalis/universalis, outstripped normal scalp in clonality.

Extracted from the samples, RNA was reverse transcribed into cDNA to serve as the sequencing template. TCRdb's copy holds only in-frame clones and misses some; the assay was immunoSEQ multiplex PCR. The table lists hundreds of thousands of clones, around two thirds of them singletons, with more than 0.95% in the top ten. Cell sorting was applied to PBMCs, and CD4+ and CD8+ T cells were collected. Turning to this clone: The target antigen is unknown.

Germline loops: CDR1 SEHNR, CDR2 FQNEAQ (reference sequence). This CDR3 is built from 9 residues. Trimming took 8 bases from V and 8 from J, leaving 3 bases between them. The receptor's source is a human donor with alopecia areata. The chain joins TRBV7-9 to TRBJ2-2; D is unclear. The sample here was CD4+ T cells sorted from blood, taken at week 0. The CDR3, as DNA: TGTGCCAGCTCGGGGGAGCTGTTTTTT. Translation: CASSGELFF.